The clone carrying this T cell receptor beta chain was observed many times. What it recognizes is unknown. No donor had other autoimmune disease, uncontrolled infection, pregnancy or lactation. The trim removed 0 bases at V and 7 bases at J, leaving 7 bases unmatched. The germline V gene has CDR1 SEHNR and CDR2 FQNEAQ (reference sequence). This CDR3 comprises 15 residues. CDR3 regions of TCR beta were amplified from RNA transcripts. The workflow started with a first-round RT-PCR run with HTBI primers and then moved on to a second-round multiplex PCR. TCRdb reprocessed the multiplex PCR reads via MiXCR and lists one record per CDR3 protein. The repertoire consists of 300,000 to 400,000 distinct CDR3 sequences, with 15% to 20% occurring once and the leading ten covering 2.4%. This sample was taken from a study of Graves' ophthalmopathy and Graves' hyperthyroidism. Overall study findings and caveats: It was with 70.59% sensitivity and around 72% specificity that the model predicted ophthalmopathy progression. Most thyroid-expanded clonotypes exceeding 0.001 frequency were also found in blood.

The specimen sequenced was peripheral blood. The clonotype was recovered from an adult woman with stable Graves' hyperthyroidism. The rearrangement joins TRBV7-9 to TRBJ2-7; 9 bases agree with TRBD2. The CDR3 nucleotides read TGTGCCAGCAGCTTAGCGGTAGCGGGAGTAGAAGAGCAGTACTTC. Translating gives CASSLAVAGVEEQYF.